This T cell receptor beta chain emerged from a study of shared clonotypes between healthy human individuals. Germline-derived CDR1 and CDR2 are LNHDA and SQIVND (reference sequence). V shed 6 bases and J shed 7 bases, with 7 bases lying between them. The CDR3 runs to 11 residues. Comment on this clone: The sample holds other DNA sequences that translate to the same CDR3.

DNA at 200 ng, about 30,000 T cell genomes, went into sorted-subset replicate PCRs. The repertoire was sequenced with immunoSEQ multiplex PCR; TCRdb's copy has only in-frame clones and lacks some. In the table there are a few hundred thousand clones, 95% to 97% of which are singletons. Sample: memory CD8+ T cells sorted from blood. Subset reported: CD45RO+ cells pooled with CCR7-negative TemRA cells. The TCR comes from a man aged 30 to 45 in good health. J is TRBJ2-1 and V is TRBV19; D perhaps matches TRBD2 (5 bases). CDR3 DNA sequence: TGTGCCAGTAGGTCGGGAAATGAGCAGTTCTTC. Its translation is CASRSGNEQFF.